This TCR beta chain was captured by sequencing in a study of shared clonotypes between healthy human individuals. Study-wide background: The cohort comprised a couple of women and a few men. Their ages spanned 18 to 49 years. Three CD4 naive, three CD4 memory, two CD8 naive and one CD8 memory plate were used per donor. Study findings and constraints: Generally, naive subsets (rather than memory subsets) showed larger estimated richness. Donor clonotype sharing was expected to depend on sequencing depth.

The CDR3 is 12 amino acids. Germline V CDR1 and CDR2: LNHDA, SQIVND (reference sequence). Trimming removed 9 bases from V and 2 bases from J, with 10 bases in between. Sequenced by immunoSEQ multiplex PCR; TCRdb stores in-frame clones only, minus some. Here the sample spans over 850,000 clones, 78% being singletons. This clone was counted at least ten times. What it binds is unknown. The TCR comes from a man aged 18 to 30 in good health. Some clones in this sample may be carry-over from other donors' samples. V is TRBV19 and J is TRBJ1-2; D is ambiguous. What was sequenced was memory CD4+ T cells from PBMCs. Stated subset: CD45RA-negative fraction. In nucleotides, the CDR3 is TGTGCCAGCGCCCAGCAGAACTATGGCTACACCTTC. It translates to CASAQQNYGYTF.